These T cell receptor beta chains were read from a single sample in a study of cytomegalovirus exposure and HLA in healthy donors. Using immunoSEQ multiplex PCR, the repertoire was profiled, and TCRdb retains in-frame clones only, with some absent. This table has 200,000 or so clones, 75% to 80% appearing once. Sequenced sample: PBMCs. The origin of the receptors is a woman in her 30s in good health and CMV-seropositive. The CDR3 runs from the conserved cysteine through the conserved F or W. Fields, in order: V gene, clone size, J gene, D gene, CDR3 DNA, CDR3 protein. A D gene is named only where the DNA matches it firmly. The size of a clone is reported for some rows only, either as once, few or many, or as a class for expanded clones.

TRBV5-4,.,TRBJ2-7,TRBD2,TGTGCCACCAAACCCGGGACTAGGGTCGGAGGTAACCACGAGCAGTACTTC,CATKPGTRVGGNHEQYF
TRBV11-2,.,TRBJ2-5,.,TGTGCCAGCAGCTTAGTTGGCTGGAAGACTACCCAGTACTTC,CASSLVGWKTTQYF
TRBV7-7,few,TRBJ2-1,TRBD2,TGTGCTAGCAGCTCAGCGGGGGCACGGGAGCAGTTCTTC,CASSSAGAREQFF
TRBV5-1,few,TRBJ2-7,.,TGCGCCAGCAGCTTGGCGGGGTCTAGCCCACGGGAGCAGTACTTC,CASSLAGSSPREQYF
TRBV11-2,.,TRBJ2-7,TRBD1,TGTGCCAGCAGCCCGAACAGGGGACCCACCTACGAGCAGTACTTC,CASSPNRGPTYEQYF
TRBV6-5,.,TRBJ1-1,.,TGTGCCAGCAGTGAGGGGGACGTGTTGGCCCACTCCGCTTTT,CASSEGDVLAHSAF
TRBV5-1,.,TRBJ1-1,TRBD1,TGCGCCAGCAGCTATAACAGGGGTGAACTAAAAGCTTTCTTT,CASSYNRGELKAFF
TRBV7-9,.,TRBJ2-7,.,TGTGCCAGCAGCTTAGAGAACACCTACGAGCAGTACTTC,CASSLENTYEQYF
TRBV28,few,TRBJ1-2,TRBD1,TGTGCCAGCAGGGAGGGGACAGGGGCGGCCTATGGCTACACCTTC,CASREGTGAAYGYTF
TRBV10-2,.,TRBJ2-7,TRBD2,TGCGCCAGCACGGCTAGCGGCTCCTACGAGCAGTACTTC,CASTASGSYEQYF
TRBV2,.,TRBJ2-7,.,TGTGCCAGCAGTGAATCGGTCGGCGAGCAGTACTTC,CASSESVGEQYF